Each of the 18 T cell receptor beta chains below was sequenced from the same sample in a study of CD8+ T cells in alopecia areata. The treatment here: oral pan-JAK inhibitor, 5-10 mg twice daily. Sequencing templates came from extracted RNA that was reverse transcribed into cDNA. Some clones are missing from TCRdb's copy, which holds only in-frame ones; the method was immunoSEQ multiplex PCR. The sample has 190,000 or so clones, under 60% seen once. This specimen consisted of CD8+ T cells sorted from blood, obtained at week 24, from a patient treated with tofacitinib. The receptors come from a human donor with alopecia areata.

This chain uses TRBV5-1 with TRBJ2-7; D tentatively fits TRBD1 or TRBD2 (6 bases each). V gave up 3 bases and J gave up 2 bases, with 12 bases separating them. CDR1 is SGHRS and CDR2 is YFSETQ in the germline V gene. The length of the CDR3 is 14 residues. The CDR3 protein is CASSSPGAAYEQYF. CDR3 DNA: TGCGCCAGCAGCTCCCCGGGGGCGGCCTACGAGCAGTACTTC.

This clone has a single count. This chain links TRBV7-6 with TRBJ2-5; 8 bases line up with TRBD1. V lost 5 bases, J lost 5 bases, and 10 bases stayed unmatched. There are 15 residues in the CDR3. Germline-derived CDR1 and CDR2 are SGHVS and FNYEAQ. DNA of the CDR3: TGTGCCAGCAGCCGCCCTCAGGGGGCTGGGGAGACCCAGTACTTC. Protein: CASSRPQGAGETQYF.

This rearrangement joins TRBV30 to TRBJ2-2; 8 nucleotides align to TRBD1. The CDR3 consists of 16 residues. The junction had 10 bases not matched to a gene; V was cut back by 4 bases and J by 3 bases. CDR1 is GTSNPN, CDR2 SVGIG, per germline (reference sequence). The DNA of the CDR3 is TGTGCCTGGAAAAAGCTCCAACAGGGGGACACCGGGGAGCTGTTTTTT. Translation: CAWKKLQQGDTGELFF.

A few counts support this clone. CDR3 sequence (DNA): TGCAGCGTTGAAGATCCTTTGAAGGGACAGGGACAAGAGACCCAGTACTTC. Translated, it gives CSVEDPLKGQGQETQYF. The rearrangement joins TRBV29-1 to TRBJ2-5, with TRBD1 matching over 9 bases. Germline V gene sequence: CDR1 SQVTM, CDR2 ANQGSEA. The CDR3 totals 17 residues. V dropped 0 bases and J dropped 2; count of bases not matched to a gene: 10.

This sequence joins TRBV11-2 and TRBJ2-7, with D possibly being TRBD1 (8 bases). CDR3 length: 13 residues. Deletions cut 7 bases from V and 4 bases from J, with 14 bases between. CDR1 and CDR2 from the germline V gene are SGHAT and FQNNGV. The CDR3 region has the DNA TGTGCCAGCAACGAACAGGGGGGGTACGAGCAGTACTTC. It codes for CASNEQGGYEQYF.

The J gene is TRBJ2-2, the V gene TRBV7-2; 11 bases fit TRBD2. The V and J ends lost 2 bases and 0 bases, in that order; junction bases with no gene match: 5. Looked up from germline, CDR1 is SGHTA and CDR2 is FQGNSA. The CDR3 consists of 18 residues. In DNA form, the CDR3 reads TGTGCCAGCAGCTTAAATCGACTAGCGGGGACGAACACCGGGGAGCTGTTTTTT. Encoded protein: CASSLNRLAGTNTGELFF.

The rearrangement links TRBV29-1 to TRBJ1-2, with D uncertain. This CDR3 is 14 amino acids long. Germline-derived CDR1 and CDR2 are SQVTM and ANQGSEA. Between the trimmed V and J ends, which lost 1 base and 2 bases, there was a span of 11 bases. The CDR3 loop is CSVEVSGQNYGYTF. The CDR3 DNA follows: TGCAGCGTTGAAGTTTCGGGTCAAAACTATGGCTACACCTTC.

CDR3 sequence reads: CASSVNRGDEKLFF. CDR3 in DNA: TGTGCCAGCAGCGTGAACAGGGGGGATGAAAAACTGTTTTTT. V usage is TRBV7-9 and J usage is TRBJ1-4, with 8 bases fitting TRBD1. V was pared by 5 bases and J by 6 bases, with 5 bases of the junction left unmatched. The V gene's germline CDR1 is SEHNR and CDR2 FQNEAQ (reference sequence). The CDR3 totals 14 residues.

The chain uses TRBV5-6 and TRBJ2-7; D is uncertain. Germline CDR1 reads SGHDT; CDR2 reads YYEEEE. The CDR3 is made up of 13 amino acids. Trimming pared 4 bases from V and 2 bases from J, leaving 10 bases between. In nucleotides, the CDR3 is TGTGCCAGCAGCCCGCTTTCTGCCTACGAGCAGTACTTC. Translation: CASSPLSAYEQYF.

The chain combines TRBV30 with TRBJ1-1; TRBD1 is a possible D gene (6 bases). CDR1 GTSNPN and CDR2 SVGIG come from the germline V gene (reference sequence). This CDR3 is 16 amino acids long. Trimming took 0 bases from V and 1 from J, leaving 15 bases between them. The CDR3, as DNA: TGTGCCTGGAGTGTAGGGGGGGGGCCGAGGAACACTGAAGCTTTCTTT. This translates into CAWSVGGGPRNTEAFF.

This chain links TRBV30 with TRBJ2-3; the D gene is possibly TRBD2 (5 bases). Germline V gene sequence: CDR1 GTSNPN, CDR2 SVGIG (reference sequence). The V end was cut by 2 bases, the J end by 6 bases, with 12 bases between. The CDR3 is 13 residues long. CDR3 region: CAWSNSGGDTQYF. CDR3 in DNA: TGTGCCTGGAGTAATTCTGGCGGGGATACGCAGTATTTT.

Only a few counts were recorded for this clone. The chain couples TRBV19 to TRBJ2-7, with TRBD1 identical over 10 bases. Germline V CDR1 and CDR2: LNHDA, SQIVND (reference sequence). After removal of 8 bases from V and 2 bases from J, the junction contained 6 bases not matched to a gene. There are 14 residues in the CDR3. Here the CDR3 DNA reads TGTGCCAGTGCCCCCGGGACAGGGGCCTACGAGCAGTACTTC. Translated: CASAPGTGAYEQYF.

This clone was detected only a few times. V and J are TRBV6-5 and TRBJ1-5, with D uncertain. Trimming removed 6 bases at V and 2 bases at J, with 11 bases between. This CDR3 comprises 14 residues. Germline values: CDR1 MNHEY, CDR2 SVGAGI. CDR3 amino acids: CASSRTSRNQPQHF. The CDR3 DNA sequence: TGTGCCAGCAGCAGGACCAGCCGCAATCAGCCCCAGCATTTT.

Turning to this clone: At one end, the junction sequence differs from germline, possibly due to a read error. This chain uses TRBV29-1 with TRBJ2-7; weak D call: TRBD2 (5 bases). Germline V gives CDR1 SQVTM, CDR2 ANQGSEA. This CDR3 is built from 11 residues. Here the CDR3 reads CSVEDLGLVNF. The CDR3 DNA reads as TGCAGCGTTGAAGACCTTGGACTGGTAAACTTC.

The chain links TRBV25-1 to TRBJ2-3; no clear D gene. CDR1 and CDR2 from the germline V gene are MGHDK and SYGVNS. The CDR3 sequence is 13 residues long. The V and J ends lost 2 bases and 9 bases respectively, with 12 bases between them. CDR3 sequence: CASSEGVITTQYF. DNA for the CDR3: TGTGCCAGCAGTGAAGGGGTGATAACGACGCAGTATTTT. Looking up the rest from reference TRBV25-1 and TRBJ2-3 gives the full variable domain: EADIYQTPRYLVIGTGKKITLECSQTMGHDKMYWYQQDPGMELHLIHYSYGVNSTEKGDLSSESTVSRIRTEHFPLTLESARPSHTSQYLCASSEGVITTQYFGPGTRLTVL.

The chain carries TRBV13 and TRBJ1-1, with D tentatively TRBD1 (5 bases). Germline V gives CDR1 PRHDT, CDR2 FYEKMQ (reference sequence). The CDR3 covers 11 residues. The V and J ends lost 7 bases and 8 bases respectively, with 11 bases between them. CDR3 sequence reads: CASMRGLEAFF. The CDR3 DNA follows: TGTGCCAGCATGCGGGGCTTAGAAGCTTTCTTT.

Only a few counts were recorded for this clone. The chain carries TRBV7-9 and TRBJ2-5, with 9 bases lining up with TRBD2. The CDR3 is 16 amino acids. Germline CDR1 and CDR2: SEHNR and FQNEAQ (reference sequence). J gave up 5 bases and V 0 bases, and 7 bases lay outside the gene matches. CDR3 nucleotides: TGTGCCAGCAGCTTAGCGAGCGGGGGGTCCCGGGAGACCCAGTACTTC. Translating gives CASSLASGGSRETQYF. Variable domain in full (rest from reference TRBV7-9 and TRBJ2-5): DTGVSQNPRHKITKRGQNVTFRCDPISEHNRLYWYRQTLGQGPEFLTYFQNEAQLEKSRLLSDRFSAERPKGSFSTLEIQRTEQGDSAMYLCASSLASGGSRETQYFGPGTRLLVL.

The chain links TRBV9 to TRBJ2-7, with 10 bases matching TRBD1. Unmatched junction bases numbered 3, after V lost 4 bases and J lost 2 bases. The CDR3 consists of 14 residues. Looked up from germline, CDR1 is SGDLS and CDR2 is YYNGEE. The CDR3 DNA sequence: TGTGCCAGCAGCACTGGACAGGGGGCCTACGAGCAGTACTTC. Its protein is CASSTGQGAYEQYF.